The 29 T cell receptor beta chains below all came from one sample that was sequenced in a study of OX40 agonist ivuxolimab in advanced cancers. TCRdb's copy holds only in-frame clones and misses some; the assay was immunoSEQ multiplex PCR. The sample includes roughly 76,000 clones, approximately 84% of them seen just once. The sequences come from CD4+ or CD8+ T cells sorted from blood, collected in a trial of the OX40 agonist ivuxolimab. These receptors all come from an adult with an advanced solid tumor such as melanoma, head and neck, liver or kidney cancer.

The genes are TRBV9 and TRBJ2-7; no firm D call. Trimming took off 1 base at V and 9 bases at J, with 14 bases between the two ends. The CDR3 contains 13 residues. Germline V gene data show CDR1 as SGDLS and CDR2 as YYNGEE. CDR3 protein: CASSVTTSCGQYF. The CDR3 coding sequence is TGTGCCAGCAGCGTAACGACCTCTTGCGGGCAGTACTTC.

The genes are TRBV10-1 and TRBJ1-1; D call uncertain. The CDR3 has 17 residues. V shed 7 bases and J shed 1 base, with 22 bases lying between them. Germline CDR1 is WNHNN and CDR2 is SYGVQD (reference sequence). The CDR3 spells CASNAFDSVFGNTEAFF. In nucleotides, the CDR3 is TGCGCCAGCAATGCCTTTGACTCGGTCTTTGGGAACACTGAAGCTTTCTTT.

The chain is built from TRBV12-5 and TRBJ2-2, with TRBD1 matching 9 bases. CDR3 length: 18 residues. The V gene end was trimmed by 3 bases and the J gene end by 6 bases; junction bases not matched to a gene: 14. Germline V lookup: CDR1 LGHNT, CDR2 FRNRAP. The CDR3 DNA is TGTGCTAGTGGTTTTTATATTGGAGGGACAGGGAAGGCCGGGGAGCTGTTTTTT. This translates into CASGFYIGGTGKAGELFF.

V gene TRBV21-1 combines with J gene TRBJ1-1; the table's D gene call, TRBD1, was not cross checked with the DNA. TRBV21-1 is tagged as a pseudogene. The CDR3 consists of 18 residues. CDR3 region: CASSNTGTGGPQGTEAFF. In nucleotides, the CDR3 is TGTGCCAGCAGCAATACCGGGACAGGGGGCCCACAGGGTACTGAAGCTTTCTTT.

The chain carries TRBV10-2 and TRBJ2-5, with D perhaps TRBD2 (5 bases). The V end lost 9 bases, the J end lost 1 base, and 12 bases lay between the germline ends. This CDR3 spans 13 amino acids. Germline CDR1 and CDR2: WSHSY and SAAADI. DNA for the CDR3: TGCGCCAGTTCTAGAAGCGGCCAAGAGACCCAGTACTTC. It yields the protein CASSRSGQETQYF.

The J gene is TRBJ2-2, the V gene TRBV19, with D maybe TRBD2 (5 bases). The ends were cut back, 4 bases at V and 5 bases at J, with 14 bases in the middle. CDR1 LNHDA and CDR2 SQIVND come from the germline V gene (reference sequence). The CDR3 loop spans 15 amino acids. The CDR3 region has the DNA TGTGCCAGTAGTACTAGCCCCTCCTTGACCGGGGAGCTGTTTTTT. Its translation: CASSTSPSLTGELFF.

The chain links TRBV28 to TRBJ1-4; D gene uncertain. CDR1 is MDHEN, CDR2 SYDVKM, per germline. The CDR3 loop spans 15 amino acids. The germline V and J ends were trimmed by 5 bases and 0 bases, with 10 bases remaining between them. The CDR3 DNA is TGTGCCAGCAGTCTTGGAGGTACAACTAATGAAAAACTGTTTTTT. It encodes CASSLGGTTNEKLFF.

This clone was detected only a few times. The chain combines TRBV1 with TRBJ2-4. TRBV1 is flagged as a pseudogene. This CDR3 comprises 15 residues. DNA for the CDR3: TGCACCAGCAGCTTCGGGCCACTAGCCAAAAACATTCAGTACTTC. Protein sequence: CTSSFGPLAKNIQYF.

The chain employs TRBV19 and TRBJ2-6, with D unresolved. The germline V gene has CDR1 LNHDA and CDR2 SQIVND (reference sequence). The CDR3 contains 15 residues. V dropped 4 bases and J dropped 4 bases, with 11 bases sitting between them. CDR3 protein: CASSRSIAGANVLTF. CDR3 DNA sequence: TGTGCCAGTAGTAGAAGTATTGCGGGGGCCAACGTCCTGACTTTC.

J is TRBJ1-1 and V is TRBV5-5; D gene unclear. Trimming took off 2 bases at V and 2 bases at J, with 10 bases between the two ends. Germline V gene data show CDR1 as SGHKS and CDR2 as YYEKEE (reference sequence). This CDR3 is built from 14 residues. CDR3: CASSFNTANTEAFF. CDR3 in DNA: TGTGCCAGCAGCTTTAATACCGCTAACACTGAAGCTTTCTTT.

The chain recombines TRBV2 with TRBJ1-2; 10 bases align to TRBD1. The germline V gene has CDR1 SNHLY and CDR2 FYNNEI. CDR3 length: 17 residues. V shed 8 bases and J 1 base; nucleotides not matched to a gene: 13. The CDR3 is CASGAYEGDRGNYGYTF. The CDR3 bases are TGTGCCAGCGGCGCTTACGAGGGGGACAGGGGTAACTATGGCTACACCTTC. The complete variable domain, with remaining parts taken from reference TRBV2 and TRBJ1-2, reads EPEVTQTPSHQVTQMGQEVILRCVPISNHLYFYWYRQILGQKVEFLVSFYNNEISEKSEIFDDQFSVERPDGSNFTLKIRSTKLEDSAMYFCASGAYEGDRGNYGYTFGSGTRLTVV.

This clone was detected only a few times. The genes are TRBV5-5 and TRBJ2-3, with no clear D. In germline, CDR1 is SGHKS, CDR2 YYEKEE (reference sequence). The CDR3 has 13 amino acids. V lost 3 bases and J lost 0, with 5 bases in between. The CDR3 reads CASSSVSTDTQYF. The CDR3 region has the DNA TGTGCCAGCAGCTCGGTGAGCACAGATACGCAGTATTTT.

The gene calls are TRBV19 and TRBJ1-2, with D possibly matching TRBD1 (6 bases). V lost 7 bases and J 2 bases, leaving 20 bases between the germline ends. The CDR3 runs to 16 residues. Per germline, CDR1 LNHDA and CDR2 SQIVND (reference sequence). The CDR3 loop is CASTILTGGFNYGYTF. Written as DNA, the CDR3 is TGTGCCAGTACAATCCTGACAGGCGGGTTCAACTATGGCTACACCTTC.

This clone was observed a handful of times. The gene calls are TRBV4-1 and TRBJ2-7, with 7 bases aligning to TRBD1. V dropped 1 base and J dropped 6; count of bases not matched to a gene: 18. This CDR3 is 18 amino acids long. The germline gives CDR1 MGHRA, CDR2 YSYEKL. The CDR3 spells CASSQGLAGRGFTGEQYF. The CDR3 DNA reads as TGCGCCAGCAGCCAAGGCCTCGCTGGCAGGGGGTTTACGGGCGAGCAGTACTTC.

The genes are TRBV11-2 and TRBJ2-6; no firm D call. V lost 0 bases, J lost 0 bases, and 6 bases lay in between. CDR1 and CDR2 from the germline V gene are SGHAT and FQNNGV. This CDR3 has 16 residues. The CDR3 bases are TGTGCCAGCAGCTTAGATCTGGGCTCTGGGGCCAACGTCCTGACTTTC. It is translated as CASSLDLGSGANVLTF.

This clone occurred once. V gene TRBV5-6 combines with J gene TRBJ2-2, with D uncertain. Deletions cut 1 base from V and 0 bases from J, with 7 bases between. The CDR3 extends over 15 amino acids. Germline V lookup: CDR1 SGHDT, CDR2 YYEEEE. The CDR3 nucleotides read TGTGCCAGCAGCTTGTTGACAACGAACACCGGGGAGCTGTTTTTT. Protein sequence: CASSLLTTNTGELFF.

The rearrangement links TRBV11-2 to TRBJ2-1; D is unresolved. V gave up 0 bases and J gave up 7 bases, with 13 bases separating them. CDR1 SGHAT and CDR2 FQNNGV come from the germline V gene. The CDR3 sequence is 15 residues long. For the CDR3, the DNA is TGTGCCAGCAGCTTAGAGGATCTATACGATAATGAGCAGTTCTTC. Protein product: CASSLEDLYDNEQFF.

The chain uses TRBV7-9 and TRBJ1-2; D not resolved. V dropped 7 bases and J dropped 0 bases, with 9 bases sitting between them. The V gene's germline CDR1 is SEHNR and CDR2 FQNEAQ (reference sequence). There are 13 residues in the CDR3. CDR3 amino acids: CASTEPPNYGYTF. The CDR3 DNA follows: TGTGCCAGCACGGAGCCGCCTAACTATGGCTACACCTTC.

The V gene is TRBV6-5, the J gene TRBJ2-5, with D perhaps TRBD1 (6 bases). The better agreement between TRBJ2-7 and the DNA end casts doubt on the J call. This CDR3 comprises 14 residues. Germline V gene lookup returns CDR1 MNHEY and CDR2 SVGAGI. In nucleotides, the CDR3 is TGTGCCAGCAGTCTGGACAGTTTTGCCTACGAGCAGTACTTC. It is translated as CASSLDSFAYEQYF.

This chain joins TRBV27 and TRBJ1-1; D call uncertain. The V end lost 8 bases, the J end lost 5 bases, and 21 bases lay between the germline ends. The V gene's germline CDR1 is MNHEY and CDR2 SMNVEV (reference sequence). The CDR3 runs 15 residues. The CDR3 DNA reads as TGTGCCAGCTTCTCTCGTCCAGAGTCTAGGACTGAAGCTTTCTTT. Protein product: CASFSRPESRTEAFF.

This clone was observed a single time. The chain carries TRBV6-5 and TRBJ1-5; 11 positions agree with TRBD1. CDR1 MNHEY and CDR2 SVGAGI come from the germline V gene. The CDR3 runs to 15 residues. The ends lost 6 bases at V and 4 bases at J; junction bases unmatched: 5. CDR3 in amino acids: CASSRRDRGNQPQHF. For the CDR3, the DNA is TGTGCCAGCAGCCGCCGGGACAGGGGGAATCAGCCCCAGCATTTT.

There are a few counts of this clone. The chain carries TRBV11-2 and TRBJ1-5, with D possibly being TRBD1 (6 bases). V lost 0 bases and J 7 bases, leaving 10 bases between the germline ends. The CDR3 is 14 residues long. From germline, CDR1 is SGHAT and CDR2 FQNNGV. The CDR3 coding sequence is TGTGCCAGCAGCTTAGAAACAGGGAGGCAGCCCCAGCATTTT. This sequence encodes CASSLETGRQPQHF. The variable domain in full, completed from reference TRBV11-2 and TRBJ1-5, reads EAGVAQSPRYKIIEKRQSVAFWCNPISGHATLYWYQQILGQGPKLLIQFQNNGVVDDSQLPKDRFSAERLKGVDSTLKIQPAKLEDSAVYLCASSLETGRQPQHFGDGTRLSIL.

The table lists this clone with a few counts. CDR3 protein: CAWSVGGGTDTQYF. The CDR3 DNA reads TGTGCCTGGAGTGTAGGGGGGGGCACAGATACGCAGTATTTT. The chain couples TRBV30 to TRBJ2-3; a weak D match, TRBD2 (7 bases). Germline values: CDR1 GTSNPN, CDR2 SVGIG (reference sequence). V lost 0 bases and J 1 base, leaving 8 bases between the germline ends. This CDR3 spans 14 amino acids.

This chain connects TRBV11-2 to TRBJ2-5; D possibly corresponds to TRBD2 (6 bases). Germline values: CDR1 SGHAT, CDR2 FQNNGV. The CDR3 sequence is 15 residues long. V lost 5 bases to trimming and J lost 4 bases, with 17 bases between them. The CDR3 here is CASSKFPGVGETQYF. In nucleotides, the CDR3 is TGTGCCAGCAGCAAGTTCCCGGGGGTCGGAGAGACCCAGTACTTC.

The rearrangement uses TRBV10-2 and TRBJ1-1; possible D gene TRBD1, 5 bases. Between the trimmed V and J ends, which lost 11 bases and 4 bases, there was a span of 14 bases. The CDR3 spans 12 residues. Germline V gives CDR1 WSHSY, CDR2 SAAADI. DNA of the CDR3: TGCGCCTCTAAAGCAGGGAGCACTGAAGCTTTCTTT. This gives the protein CASKAGSTEAFF.

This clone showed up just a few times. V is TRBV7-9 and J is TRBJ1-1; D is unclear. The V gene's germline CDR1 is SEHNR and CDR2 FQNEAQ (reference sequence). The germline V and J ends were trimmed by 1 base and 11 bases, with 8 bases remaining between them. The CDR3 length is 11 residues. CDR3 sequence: CASSLDRWAFF. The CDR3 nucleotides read TGTGCCAGCAGCTTAGATCGGTGGGCTTTCTTT.

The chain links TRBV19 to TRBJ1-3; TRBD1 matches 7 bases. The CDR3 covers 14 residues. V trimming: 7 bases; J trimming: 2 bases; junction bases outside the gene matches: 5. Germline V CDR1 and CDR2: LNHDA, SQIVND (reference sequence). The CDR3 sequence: CASNRGLAGNTIYF. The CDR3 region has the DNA TGTGCCAGTAACAGGGGACTTGCTGGAAACACCATATATTTT.

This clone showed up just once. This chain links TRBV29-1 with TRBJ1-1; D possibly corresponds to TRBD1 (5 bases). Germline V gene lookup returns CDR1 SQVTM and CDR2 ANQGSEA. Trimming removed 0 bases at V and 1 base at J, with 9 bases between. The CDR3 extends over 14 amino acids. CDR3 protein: CSVEDDSPNTEAFF. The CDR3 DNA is TGCAGCGTTGAAGATGACAGCCCGAACACTGAAGCTTTCTTT.

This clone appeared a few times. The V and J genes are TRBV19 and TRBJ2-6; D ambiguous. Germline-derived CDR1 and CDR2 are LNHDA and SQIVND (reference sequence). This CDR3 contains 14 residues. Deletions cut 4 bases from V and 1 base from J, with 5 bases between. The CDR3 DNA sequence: TGTGCCAGTAGTACCCCGTCTGGGGCCAACGTCCTGACTTTC. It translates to CASSTPSGANVLTF.